This T cell receptor beta chain was observed in a study of T cell repertoires in cytomegalovirus infection (dated by TCRdb to about 2019). Study-wide context: Donor HLA type was relevant to the analysis, because carriage of CMV infection together with the matching HLA type was indicated by public TCR beta signatures. Points the paper makes about the study in general: The ex vivo response was dominated by HLA-C-restricted CMV-specific TCR beta clonotypes, which also provided the single most frequent clonotype in two of eight donors. In both this cohort and an independent cohort of some 350 donors, the cumulative frequency of public TCR beta family members distinguished carriers of CMV infection plus the relevant HLA type.

The V end loses 4 bases and the J end loses 5 bases, and a stretch of 12 bases separates them. According to the germline V gene, CDR1 reads MNHEY and CDR2 reads SVGEGT. Counted from cysteine to phenylalanine, this CDR3 has 14 amino acids. Only CDR3 DNA is held: 42 bases, read in frame from base 1. Regarding this clonotype: The target of this receptor is not known. No base quality information exists; no much larger clone differs at one position.

The sequencing machine was an Illumina HiSeq 1500. Starting from the raw public reads, TCRdb applied fastp trimming at Q25, assembled clones with MiXCR and retained in-frame beta chains. Each record represents a unique CDR3 protein, reported with the most common genes and DNA among its rows. This sample gives about 530,000 distinct CDR3 sequences in total; around 27% of them show up just once. The ten largest clones add up to approximately 13% of the sample. The chain employs TRBV6-2 or TRBV6-3 and TRBJ2-1; D gene: possibly TRBD1, on 5 matching bases. This receptor was obtained from a human donor in good health (CMV status not recorded). Some clones in this sample may be carry-over from other donors' samples. Sequencing used PBMCs. The DNA is TGTGCCAGCAGTTTCGGACAATACCACAATGAGCAGTTCTTC. It translates as CASSFGQYHNEQFF.